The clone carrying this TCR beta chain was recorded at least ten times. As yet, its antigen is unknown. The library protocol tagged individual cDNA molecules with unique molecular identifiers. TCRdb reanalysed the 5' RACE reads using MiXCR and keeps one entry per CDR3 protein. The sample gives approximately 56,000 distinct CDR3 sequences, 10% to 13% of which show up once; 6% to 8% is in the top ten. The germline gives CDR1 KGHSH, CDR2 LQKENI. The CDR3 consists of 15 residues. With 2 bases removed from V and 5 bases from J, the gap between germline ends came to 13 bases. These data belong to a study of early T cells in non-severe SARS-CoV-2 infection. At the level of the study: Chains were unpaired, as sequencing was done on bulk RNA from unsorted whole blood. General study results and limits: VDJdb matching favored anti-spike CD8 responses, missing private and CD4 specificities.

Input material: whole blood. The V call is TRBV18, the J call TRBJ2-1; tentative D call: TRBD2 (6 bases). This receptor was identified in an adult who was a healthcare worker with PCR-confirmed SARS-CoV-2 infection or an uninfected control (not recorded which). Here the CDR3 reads CASSPVPGVDNEQFF. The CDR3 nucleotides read TGTGCCAGCTCACCAGTCCCGGGAGTCGACAATGAGCAGTTCTTC.